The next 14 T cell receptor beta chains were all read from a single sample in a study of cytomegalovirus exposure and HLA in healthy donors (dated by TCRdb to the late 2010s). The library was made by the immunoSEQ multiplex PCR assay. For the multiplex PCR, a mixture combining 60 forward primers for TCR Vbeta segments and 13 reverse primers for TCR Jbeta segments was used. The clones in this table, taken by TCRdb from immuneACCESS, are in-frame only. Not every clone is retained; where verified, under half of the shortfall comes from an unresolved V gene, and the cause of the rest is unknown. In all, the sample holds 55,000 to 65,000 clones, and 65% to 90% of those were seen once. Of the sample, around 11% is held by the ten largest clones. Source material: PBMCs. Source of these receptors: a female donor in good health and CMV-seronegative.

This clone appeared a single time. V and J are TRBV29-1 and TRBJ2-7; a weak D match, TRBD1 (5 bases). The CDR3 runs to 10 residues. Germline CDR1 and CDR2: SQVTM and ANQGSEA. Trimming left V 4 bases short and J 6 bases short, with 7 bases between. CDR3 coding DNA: TGCAGCGTTGTTCAGGGCGAGCAGTACTTC. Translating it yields CSVVQGEQYF.

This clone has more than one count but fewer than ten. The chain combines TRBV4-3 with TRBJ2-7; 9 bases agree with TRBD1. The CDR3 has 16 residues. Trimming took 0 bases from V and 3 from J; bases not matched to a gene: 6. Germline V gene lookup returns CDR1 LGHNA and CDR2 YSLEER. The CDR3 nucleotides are TGCGCCAGCAGCCAAGATGAGGGGACAGGGAGCTACGAGCAGTACTTC. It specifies CASSQDEGTGSYEQYF.

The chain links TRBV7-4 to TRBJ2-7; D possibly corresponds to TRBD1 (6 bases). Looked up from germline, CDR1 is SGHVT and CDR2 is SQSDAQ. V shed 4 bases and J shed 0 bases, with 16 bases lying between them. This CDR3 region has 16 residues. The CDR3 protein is CASSSNSGASSYEQYF. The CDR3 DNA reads TGTGCCAGCAGCTCCAATTCAGGGGCCAGCTCCTACGAGCAGTACTTC.

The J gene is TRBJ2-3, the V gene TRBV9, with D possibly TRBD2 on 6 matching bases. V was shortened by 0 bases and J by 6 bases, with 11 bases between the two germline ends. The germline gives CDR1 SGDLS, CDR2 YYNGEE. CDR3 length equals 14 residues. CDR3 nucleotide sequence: TGTGCCAGCAGCGTAGTCGCGGGGAGCGATACGCAGTATTTT. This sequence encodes CASSVVAGSDTQYF.

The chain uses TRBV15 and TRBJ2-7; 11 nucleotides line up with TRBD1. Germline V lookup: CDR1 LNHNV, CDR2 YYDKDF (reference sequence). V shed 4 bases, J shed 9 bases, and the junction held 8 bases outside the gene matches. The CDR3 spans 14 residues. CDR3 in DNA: TGTGCCACCAGCACGGACAGGGGGCCCGGGGGGCAGTACTTC. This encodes CATSTDRGPGGQYF.

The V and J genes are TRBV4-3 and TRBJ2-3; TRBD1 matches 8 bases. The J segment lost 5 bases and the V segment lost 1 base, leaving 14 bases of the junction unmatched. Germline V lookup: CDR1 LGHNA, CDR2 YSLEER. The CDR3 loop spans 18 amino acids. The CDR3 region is CASSQAVWPGGSEDTQYF. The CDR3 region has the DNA TGCGCCAGCAGCCAAGCGGTTTGGCCAGGGGGCTCGGAAGATACGCAGTATTTT.

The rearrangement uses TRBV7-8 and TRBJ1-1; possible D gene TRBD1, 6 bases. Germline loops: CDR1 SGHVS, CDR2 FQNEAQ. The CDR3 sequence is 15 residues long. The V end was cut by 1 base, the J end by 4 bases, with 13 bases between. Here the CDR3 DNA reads TGTGCCAGCAGCTTAGATTTGGGGGCGCGCACTGAAGCTTTCTTT. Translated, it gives CASSLDLGARTEAFF.

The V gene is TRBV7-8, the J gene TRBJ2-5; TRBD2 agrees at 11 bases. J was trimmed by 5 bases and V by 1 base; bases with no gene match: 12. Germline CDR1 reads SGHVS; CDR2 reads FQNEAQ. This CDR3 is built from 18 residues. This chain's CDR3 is CASSLGLLLAGAGETQYF. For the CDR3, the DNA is TGTGCCAGCAGCTTAGGTCTCCTACTAGCGGGGGCTGGGGAGACCCAGTACTTC.

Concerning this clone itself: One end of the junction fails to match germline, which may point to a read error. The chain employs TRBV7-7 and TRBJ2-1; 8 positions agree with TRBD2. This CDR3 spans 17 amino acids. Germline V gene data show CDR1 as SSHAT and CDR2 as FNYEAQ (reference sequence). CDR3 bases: TGTGCTAGCAGCCCCAGCCGGGTGGCGGGGGGCCATAATGAGCAGTTCTTC. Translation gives CASSPSRVAGGHNEQFF.

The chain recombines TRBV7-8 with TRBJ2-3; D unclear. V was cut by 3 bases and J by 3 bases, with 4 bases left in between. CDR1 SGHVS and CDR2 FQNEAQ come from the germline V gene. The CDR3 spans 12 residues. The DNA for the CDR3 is TGTGCCAGCAGCTTCATGACAGATACGCAGTATTTT. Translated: CASSFMTDTQYF.

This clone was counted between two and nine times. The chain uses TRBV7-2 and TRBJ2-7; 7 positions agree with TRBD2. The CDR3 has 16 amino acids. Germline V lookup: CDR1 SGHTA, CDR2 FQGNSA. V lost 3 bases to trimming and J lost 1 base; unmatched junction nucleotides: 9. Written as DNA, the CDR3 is TGTGCCAGCAGCTTGGGGATAGCGGGTCATTCCTACGAGCAGTACTTC. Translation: CASSLGIAGHSYEQYF.

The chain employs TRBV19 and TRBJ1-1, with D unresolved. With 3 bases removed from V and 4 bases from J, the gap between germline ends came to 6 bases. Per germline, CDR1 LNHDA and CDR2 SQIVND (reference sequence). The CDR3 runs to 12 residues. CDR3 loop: CASSMRATEAFF. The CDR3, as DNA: TGTGCCAGTAGTATGAGGGCCACTGAAGCTTTCTTT.

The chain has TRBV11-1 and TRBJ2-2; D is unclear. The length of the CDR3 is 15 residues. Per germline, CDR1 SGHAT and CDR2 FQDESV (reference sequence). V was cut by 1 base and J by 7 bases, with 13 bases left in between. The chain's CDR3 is CASSLVVFSIGELFF. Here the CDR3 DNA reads TGTGCCAGCAGCTTAGTGGTATTTTCTATCGGGGAGCTGTTTTTT.

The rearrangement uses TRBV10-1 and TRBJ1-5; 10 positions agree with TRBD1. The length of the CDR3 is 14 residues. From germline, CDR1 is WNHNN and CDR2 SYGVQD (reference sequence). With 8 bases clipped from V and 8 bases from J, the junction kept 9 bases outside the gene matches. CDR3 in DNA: TGCGCCAGCGGAGACAGGGGGCTTTTGAAGCCCCAGCATTTT. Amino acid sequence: CASGDRGLLKPQHF.